This is a list of T cell receptor beta chains from one sample in a study of PD-1 blockade in classical Hodgkin lymphoma. Assay used: immunoSEQ multiplex PCR; TCRdb lists only in-frame clones, some missing. The profile shows approximately 52,000 clones, approximately 70% of them singletons. Material: peripheral blood mononuclear cells (PBMCs), obtained before the second cycle of nivolumab. These receptor sequences come from a human donor with classical Hodgkin lymphoma. Both conserved end residues are part of each CDR3. The order of the fields is J gene, V gene, D gene, clone size, CDR3 DNA, CDR3 protein. The D gene is left open where the match is weak. Not all rows give a size; the values are once, few, many and, for expanded clones, a class.

J gene: TRBJ2-1
V gene: TRBV30
D gene: .
clone size: .
CDR3 DNA: TGTGCCTGGTGGAGGAGTTCGATAGGATACAATGAGCAGTTCTTC
CDR3 protein: CAWWRSSIGYNEQFF

J gene: TRBJ2-3
V gene: TRBV6-5
D gene: TRBD2
clone size: .
CDR3 DNA: TGTGCCAGCCAGGAGCGGGGGTCCCTCACAGATACGCAGTATTTT
CDR3 protein: CASQERGSLTDTQYF

J gene: TRBJ2-7
V gene: TRBV18
D gene: .
clone size: .
CDR3 DNA: TGTGCCAGCTCACCCCGGGGAGGGGGCACGTCCTACGAGCAGTACTTC
CDR3 protein: CASSPRGGGTSYEQYF

J gene: TRBJ1-2
V gene: TRBV6-6
D gene: .
clone size: few
CDR3 DNA: TGTGCCAGCACCACCCTAGGAGGGGAACGTGGCTACACCTTC
CDR3 protein: CASTTLGGERGYTF

J gene: TRBJ2-5
V gene: TRBV19
D gene: TRBD1
clone size: .
CDR3 DNA: TGTGCCAGTAGTAGGGCAGGGGGCGACCAAGAGACCCAGTACTTC
CDR3 protein: CASSRAGGDQETQYF

J gene: TRBJ2-7
V gene: TRBV30
D gene: TRBD2
clone size: .
CDR3 DNA: TGTGCCTTTTCGATCGGACTAGCGGGGTACGAGCAGTACTTC
CDR3 protein: CAFSIGLAGYEQYF

J gene: TRBJ2-7
V gene: TRBV19
D gene: .
clone size: once
CDR3 DNA: TGTGCCAGTAGTCACCCGGGTGACAGCAACCTCTACGAGCAGTACTTC
CDR3 protein: CASSHPGDSNLYEQYF

J gene: TRBJ2-3
V gene: TRBV6-1
D gene: TRBD2
clone size: .
CDR3 DNA: TGTGCCAGCAGCACTAGCGGATACACAGATACGCAGTATTTT
CDR3 protein: CASSTSGYTDTQYF

J gene: TRBJ2-7
V gene: TRBV6-6
D gene: .
clone size: .
CDR3 DNA: TGTGCCAGCAGCTTCGCGGTAGTCTCCTACGAGCAGTACTTC
CDR3 protein: CASSFAVVSYEQYF

J gene: TRBJ2-7
V gene: TRBV6-5
D gene: .
clone size: few
CDR3 DNA: TGTGCCAGCAGTTACTCTGGATCCCTCGAGCAGTACTTC
CDR3 protein: CASSYSGSLEQYF

J gene: TRBJ1-3
V gene: TRBV30
D gene: .
clone size: .
CDR3 DNA: TGTGCCTGGACTGACAGTTCCTCTGGAAACACCATATATTTT
CDR3 protein: CAWTDSSSGNTIYF

J gene: TRBJ1-1
V gene: TRBV5-1
D gene: .
clone size: .
CDR3 DNA: TGCGCCAGCAGCCGGGAGGGCAGGCGGGACACTGAAGCTTTCTTT
CDR3 protein: CASSREGRRDTEAFF

J gene: TRBJ2-1
V gene: TRBV21-1
D gene: .
clone size: .
CDR3 DNA: TGTGCCAGCAGCCAACCCGCCAGACAGGGCCGAGAGCAGTTCTTC
CDR3 protein: CASSQPARQGREQFF

J gene: TRBJ1-1
V gene: TRBV6-6
D gene: .
clone size: .
CDR3 DNA: TGTGCCAGCAGTTACTCGACAGAGACTGAAGCTTTCTTT
CDR3 protein: CASSYSTETEAFF